The rows below give T cell receptor beta chains drawn from one sample of a study of technical replicates of blood from a handful of donors. Profiled with immunoSEQ multiplex PCR; TCRdb holds only in-frame clones, not every one. The sample lists about 63,000 clones; roughly 86% were seen once. Sequences were obtained from PBMCs. These TCRs come from a human donor in good health. Some clones in this sample may be carry-over from other donors' samples. Each CDR3 is given with its conserved first and last residue.

TRBJ2-1 TRBV7-9 CASSLALAGPYNEQFF
TRBJ2-5 TRBV7-2 CASSPTSGPQETQYF
TRBJ2-3 TRBV4-3 CASSQGSSGHDTQYF
TRBJ2-7 TRBV2 CASSRGSRGRAGYEQYF
TRBJ2-7 TRBV7-2 CASSLIPYDEQYF
TRBJ1-5 TRBV11-1 CASILGTGTYSNQPQHF
TRBJ1-4 TRBV6-4 CASSDSLLVKQGTSNEKLFF
TRBJ2-4 TRBV5-1 CASSLEVSRNIQYF
TRBJ1-1 TRBV19 CASSIKLSVTTEAFF
TRBJ2-3 TRBV7-3 CASSPGTDTQYF
TRBJ1-4 TRBV27 CASSLRPGEGNEKLFF
TRBJ2-1 TRBV7-8 CASSSGLAEAAYNEQFF
TRBJ1-6 TRBV27 CASSLMEGSPLHF
TRBJ2-7 TRBV5-4 CASSSQTSGRAHEQYF
TRBJ1-6 TRBV7-2 CASSANQGLTLHF
TRBJ1-3 TRBV7-9 CASSLAGRAGNTIYF
TRBJ2-3 TRBV4-1 CASSHSAVRGTDTQYF
TRBJ2-2 TRBV5-8 CASSLVGGPNTGELFF
TRBJ2-7 TRBV4-3 CASSQEGQSHEQYF
TRBJ1-1 TRBV5-1 CASSLGGPNTEAFF
TRBJ2-7 TRBV13 CASSFQREAYEQYF
TRBJ2-5 TRBV13 CASSLGRAGSQETQYF